This T cell receptor beta chain originates from a study of blood T cell repertoires in COVID-19. The trim removed 0 bases at V and 2 bases at J, leaving 2 bases unmatched. This CDR3 region has 16 residues. The germline V gene encodes CDR1 SGHTA and CDR2 FQGTGA. Original data processing: The assay estimated nucleated cells by amplifying reference gene primers. Some clones are missing from TCRdb's copy, which holds only in-frame ones; the method was immunoSEQ multiplex PCR. That table gives V, J and clone size, and the DNA gave D and trimming. Among hundreds of thousands of clones listed, about nine tenths were seen once.

Sequenced sample: peripheral blood. V gene TRBV7-3 combines with J gene TRBJ2-2; 8 bases line up with TRBD2. The TCR originated in a man aged 35-49 years with acute or convalescent COVID-19. The CDR3 nucleotides read TGTGCCAGCAGCTTAACGATAGCGGGAAACACCGGGGAGCTGTTTTTT. Translated: CASSLTIAGNTGELFF.